This entry concerns a single T cell receptor (beta chain). No antigen is known for it. The sample originates from a study of pediatric ulcerative colitis. Study details: Disease was pancolitis in several and left-sided in two, histology-confirmed.

General study results and limits: Ulcerative colitis patients shared more blood-rectal clones than controls.

There are 15 residues in the CDR3. Trimming took off 4 bases at V and 1 base at J, with 13 bases between the two ends. Germline CDR1 and CDR2: SNHLY and FYNNEI. One to two pinch biopsies were taken from the rectum during colonoscopy. Profiling relied on immunoSEQ multiplex PCR, and the TCRdb table lists in-frame clones only, not all of them. The data hold 35,000 or so clones, with around four fifths observed a single time. The sample comprised gut tissue. The sequence came from a boy between 10 and 17 years old with moderate ulcerative colitis. V gene TRBV2 combines with J gene TRBJ1-1; D is unresolved. The CDR3 DNA reads TGTGCCAGCAGTGGGTTAGGGTTGTCGAACACTGAAGCTTTCTTT. It codes for CASSGLGLSNTEAFF.